This TCR beta chain was documented in a study of human T cells and chemical hapten exposure. Overall study: For the approximately 25-week duration of the study, patients were given weekly doses of diphenylcyclopropenone on the scalp.

The time point is: patch test 1, 2 weeks after DPC sensitization. The treatment is: therapeutic diphenylcyclopropenone sensitization with weekly scalp DPC. CDR1 is SQVTM and CDR2 is ANQGSEA in the germline V gene. CDR3 length: 14 amino acids. The trim removed 7 bases at V and 4 bases at J, leaving 5 bases unmatched. One entry per CDR3 protein results from TCRdb running MiXCR on the RACE reads. Of approximately 73,000 distinct CDR3 sequences in the sample, around 10% were seen once. Concerning this clonotype itself: Antigen unknown.

Points from the study as a whole: As the donors had alopecia, their immune response may differ from healthy people's. There were significantly more large CDR3 similarity clusters among expanded TCRs than among controls. The count of PT1 expanded TCRs correlated positively with patch test score.

This chain uses TRBV29-1 with TRBJ2-5, with 14 bases identical to TRBD2. The material sequenced was whole blood, taken in connection with sensitization to the hapten diphenylcyclopropenone (DPC). This receptor was obtained from a woman in her fifties or sixties with alopecia areata. Some clones in this sample may be carry-over from other donors' samples. The CDR3 DNA reads TGCAGCGGCGGGACTAGCGGGAGTGGAGAGACCCAGTACTTC. It encodes CSGGTSGSGETQYF.